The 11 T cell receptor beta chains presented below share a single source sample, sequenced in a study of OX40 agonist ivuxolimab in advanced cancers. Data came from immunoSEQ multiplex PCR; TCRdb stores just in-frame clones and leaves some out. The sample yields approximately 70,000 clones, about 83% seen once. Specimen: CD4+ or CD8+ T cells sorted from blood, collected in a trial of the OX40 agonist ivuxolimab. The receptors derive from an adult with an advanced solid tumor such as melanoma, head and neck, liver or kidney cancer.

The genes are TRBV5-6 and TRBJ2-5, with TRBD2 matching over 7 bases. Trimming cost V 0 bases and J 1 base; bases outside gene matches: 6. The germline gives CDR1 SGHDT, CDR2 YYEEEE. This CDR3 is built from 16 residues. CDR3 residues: CASSLALAVIQETQYF. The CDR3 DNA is TGTGCCAGCAGCTTGGCCCTAGCGGTTATCCAAGAGACCCAGTACTTC.

CDR3 sequence (DNA): TGTGCCAGCAGCCACTTGGGCAGGGGTGGGTCTGGGGCCAACGTCCTGACTTTC. Amino acid sequence: CASSHLGRGGSGANVLTF. This chain connects TRBV14 to TRBJ2-6; a weak D match, TRBD1 (6 bases). Germline lookup yields CDR1 SGHDN and CDR2 FVKESK. Trimming left V 3 bases short and J 1 base short, with 16 bases between. This CDR3 region has 18 residues.

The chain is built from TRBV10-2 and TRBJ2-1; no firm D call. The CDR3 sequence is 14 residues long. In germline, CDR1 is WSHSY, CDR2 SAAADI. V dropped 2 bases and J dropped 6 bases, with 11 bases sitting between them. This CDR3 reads CASSEVTETNEQFF. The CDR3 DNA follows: TGCGCCAGCAGTGAGGTAACAGAGACCAATGAGCAGTTCTTC.

The CDR3 region has the DNA TGTGCCAGCAGCTGGGAAGGGACTAGCGGATCGAGCGAGCAGTACTTC. It translates to CASSWEGTSGSSEQYF. The V gene is TRBV7-6, the J gene TRBJ2-7; 11 bases map to TRBD2. Per germline, CDR1 SGHVS and CDR2 FNYEAQ. This CDR3 has 16 residues. J lost 6 bases, V lost 4 bases, and 11 bases had no gene match.

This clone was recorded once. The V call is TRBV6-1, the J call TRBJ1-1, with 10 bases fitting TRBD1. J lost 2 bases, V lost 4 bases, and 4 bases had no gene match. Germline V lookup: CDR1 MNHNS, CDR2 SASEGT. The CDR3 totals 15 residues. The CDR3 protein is CASSGWTGGNTEAFF. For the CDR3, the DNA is TGTGCCAGCAGTGGCTGGACAGGGGGAAACACTGAAGCTTTCTTT.

DNA for the CDR3: TGTGCCAGCAGCTCTTCCACTAGCGGGAGGGGTAATGAGCAGTTCTTC. Amino acid sequence: CASSSSTSGRGNEQFF. The chain combines TRBV11-1 with TRBJ2-1, with 13 bases identical to TRBD2. Germline CDR1 is SGHAT and CDR2 is FQDESV (reference sequence). Trimming cost V 4 bases and J 7 bases; bases outside gene matches: 7. This CDR3 is 16 amino acids long.

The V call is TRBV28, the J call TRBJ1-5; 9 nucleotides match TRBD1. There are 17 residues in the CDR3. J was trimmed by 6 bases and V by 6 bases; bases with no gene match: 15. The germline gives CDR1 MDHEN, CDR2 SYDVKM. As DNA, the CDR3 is TGTGCCAGCAGACCGCGGGGACAGGGACTCATCGGTCAGCCCCAGCATTTT. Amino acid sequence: CASRPRGQGLIGQPQHF.

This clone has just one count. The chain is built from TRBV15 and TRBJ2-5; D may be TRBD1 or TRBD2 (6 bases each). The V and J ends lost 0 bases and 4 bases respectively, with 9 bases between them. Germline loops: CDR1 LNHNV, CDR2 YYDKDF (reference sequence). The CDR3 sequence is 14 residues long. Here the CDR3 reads CATSRDRGPETQYF. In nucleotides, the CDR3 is TGTGCCACCAGCAGAGATCGGGGGCCAGAGACCCAGTACTTC.

The CDR3 region is CASSPQGLAAGEQYF. The CDR3 coding sequence is TGTGCCAGCAGCCCCCAGGGGCTAGCGGCGGGGGAGCAGTACTTC. The chain links TRBV7-2 to TRBJ2-7, with a weak D call TRBD2 (7 bases). There are 15 residues in the CDR3. The V end was cut by 5 bases, the J end by 7 bases, with 21 bases between. Germline-derived CDR1 and CDR2 are SGHTA and FQGNSA. Looking up the rest from reference TRBV7-2 and TRBJ2-7 gives the full variable domain: GAGVSQSPSNKVTEKGKDVELRCDPISGHTALYWYRQSLGQGLEFLIYFQGNSAPDKSGLPSDRFSAERTGGSVSTLTIQRTQQEDSAVYLCASSPQGLAAGEQYFGPGTRLTVT.

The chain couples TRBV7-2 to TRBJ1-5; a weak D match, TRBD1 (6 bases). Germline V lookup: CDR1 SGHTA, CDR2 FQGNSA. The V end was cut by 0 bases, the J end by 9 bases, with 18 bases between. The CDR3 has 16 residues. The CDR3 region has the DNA TGTGCCAGCAGCTTAGCGGCAGGGGTTGTGAGTCGGCCCCAGCATTTT. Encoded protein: CASSLAAGVVSRPQHF.

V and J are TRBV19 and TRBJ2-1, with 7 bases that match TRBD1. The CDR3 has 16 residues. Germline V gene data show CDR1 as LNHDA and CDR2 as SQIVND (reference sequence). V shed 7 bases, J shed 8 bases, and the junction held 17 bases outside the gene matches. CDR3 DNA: TGTGCCAGTACCGAACCCGGGACGTCTAGGGGGCATGAGCAGTTCTTC. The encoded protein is CASTEPGTSRGHEQFF.